This TCR beta chain was sequenced during a study of blood T cell repertoires in COVID-19. TCRdb's table, derived via immunoSEQ multiplex PCR, lists solely in-frame clones and lacks some. The sample consists of around 390,000 clones, about 87% of them appearing once. Unmatched junction bases numbered 4, after V lost 5 bases and J lost 5 bases. CDR1 is SQVTM and CDR2 is ANQGSEA in the germline V gene. The CDR3 is made up of 12 amino acids. This chain connects TRBV29-1 to TRBJ1-1; 8 nucleotides match TRBD1. What was sequenced was PBMCs or T cells enriched from blood (not recorded which). The origin of this receptor is a woman in her 50s who had recovered from COVID-19. The CDR3, as DNA: TGCAGCGTTACAGGGGGTGTTACTGAAGCTTTCTTT. Protein product: CSVTGGVTEAFF.